These T cell receptor beta chains were read from a single sample in a study of early T cells in non-severe SARS-CoV-2 infection. TCRdb re-derived calls from the 5' RACE reads in MiXCR, one entry per CDR3 protein. The sample shows 75,000 to 100,000 distinct CDR3 sequences, roughly an eighth of them seen only once. Sequencing was done on a sample of whole blood. These receptors came from an adult who was a healthcare worker with PCR-confirmed SARS-CoV-2 infection or an uninfected control (not recorded which). CDR3s include the opening cysteine and the closing phenylalanine or tryptophan. A D gene is named only where the DNA matches it firmly. Clone size is not always given. Where it is, it says once, few, many or a class for expanded clones.

v_call	j_call	d_call	clone_size	cdr3_nt	cdr3_aa
TRBV12-3/TRBV12-4	TRBJ2-7	TRBD2	NA	TGTGCCAGCAGGGATAGCGGGAGTGGAGACGAGCAGTACTTC	CASRDSGSGDEQYF
TRBV5-1	TRBJ1-1	TRBD1	many	TGCGCCAGCTCAGTAGGGACAGGCACAAAAGAAGCTTTCTTT	CASSVGTGTKEAFF
TRBV29-1	TRBJ1-1	NA	many	TGCAGCGTTCCCACTGAAGCTTTCTTT	CSVPTEAFF
TRBV7-6	TRBJ2-5	NA	NA	TGTGCCAGCAGCTTAGACCGAGAGACCCAGTACTTC	CASSLDRETQYF
TRBV30	TRBJ1-1	NA	NA	TGTGCCTGGAGTGTTAACACTGAAGCTTTCTTT	CAWSVNTEAFF
TRBV28	TRBJ1-5	NA	NA	TGTGCCAGCAGGAACATAAACCGCAATCAGCCCCAGCATTTT	CASRNINRNQPQHF
TRBV7-9	TRBJ1-1	NA	NA	TGTGCCAGCAGCTTACAGGACACTGAAGCTTTCTTT	CASSLQDTEAFF
TRBV6-5	TRBJ2-3	NA	NA	TGTGCCAGCAGTTATCAGAGCACAGATACGCAGTATTTT	CASSYQSTDTQYF
TRBV29-1	TRBJ1-1	NA	NA	TGCAGCGTTGAATCTGGTACAGCTTTCTTT	CSVESGTAFF
TRBV30	TRBJ2-7	NA	NA	TGTGCCTGGAGTCGTCAGGGGCATTACGAGCAGTACTTC	CAWSRQGHYEQYF
TRBV9	TRBJ2-1	TRBD2	few	TGTGCCAGCAGCGTAGTAGCGGGGCACAATGAGCAGTTCTTC	CASSVVAGHNEQFF
TRBV18	TRBJ1-4	NA	NA	TGTGCCAGCTCACCCCCGCCCGGAGCTGAAAAACTGTTTTTT	CASSPPPGAEKLFF
TRBV28	TRBJ1-3	NA	NA	TGTGCCAGCAGTTATGGAAACACCATATATTTT	CASSYGNTIYF
TRBV9	TRBJ1-2	TRBD1	few	TGTGCCAGCAGCGTAGCTAGGGGGCTCTTTGATGGCTACACCTTC	CASSVARGLFDGYTF
TRBV5-1	TRBJ2-7	NA	many	TGCGCCAGCAGCTTGATCCCCTACGAGCAGTACTTC	CASSLIPYEQYF
TRBV20-1	TRBJ1-6	TRBD1	few	TGCAGTGCCCCCGGGACAGGTGGTTCACCCCTCCACTTT	CSAPGTGGSPLHF
TRBV5-1	TRBJ2-1	NA	many	TGCGCCAGCAGCTTGGCCTTGGTCCTGAGCTCCTACAATGAGCAGTTCTTC	CASSLALVLSSYNEQFF
TRBV6-5	TRBJ2-7	NA	many	TGTGCCAGCAGTTACTCGCGATTCTCCGGGCAAAGCTCCTACGAGCAGTACTTC	CASSYSRFSGQSSYEQYF
TRBV2	TRBJ1-4	NA	many	TGTGCCAGCAGTAGCAGACCTAATGAAAAACTGTTTTTT	CASSSRPNEKLFF
TRBV4-1	TRBJ2-3	NA	NA	TGCGCCAGCAGCCAAGTTGGAGATACGCAGTATTTT	CASSQVGDTQYF
TRBV29-1	TRBJ2-4	NA	many	TGCAGCGTTGGGGAGCAGGGCGGGAACATTCAGTACTTC	CSVGEQGGNIQYF
TRBV19	TRBJ2-3	NA	NA	TGTGCCAGTAGTATAGCGGCAACGGATACGCAGTATTTT	CASSIAATDTQYF